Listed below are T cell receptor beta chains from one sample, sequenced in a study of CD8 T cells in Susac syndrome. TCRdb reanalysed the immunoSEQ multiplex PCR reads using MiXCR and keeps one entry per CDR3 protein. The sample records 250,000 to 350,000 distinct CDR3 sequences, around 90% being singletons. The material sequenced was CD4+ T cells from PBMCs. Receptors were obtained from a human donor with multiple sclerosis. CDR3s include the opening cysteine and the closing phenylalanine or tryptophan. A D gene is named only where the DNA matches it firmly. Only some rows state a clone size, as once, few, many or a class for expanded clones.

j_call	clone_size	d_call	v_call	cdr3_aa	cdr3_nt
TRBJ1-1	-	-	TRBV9	CASSPTPGPNTEAFF	TGTGCCAGCAGCCCCACCCCCGGACCGAACACTGAAGCTTTCTTT
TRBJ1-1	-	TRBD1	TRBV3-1	CASSQARTGKNTEAFF	TGTGCCAGCAGCCAAGCCCGGACAGGTAAGAACACTGAAGCTTTCTTT
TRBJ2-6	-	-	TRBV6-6	CASSLDIVWANVLTF	TGTGCCAGCAGCCTCGACATCGTCTGGGCCAACGTCCTGACTTTC
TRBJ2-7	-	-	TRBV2	CASRSGGTPPQYF	TGTGCCAGCAGATCGGGTGGGACGCCGCCGCAGTACTTC
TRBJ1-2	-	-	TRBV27	CASSLSALGGYGYTF	TGTGCCAGCAGTTTATCGGCCCTGGGCGGCTATGGCTACACCTTC
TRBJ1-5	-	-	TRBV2	CASRVMGGYDQPQHF	TGTGCCAGCCGGGTGATGGGAGGGTACGATCAGCCCCAGCATTTT
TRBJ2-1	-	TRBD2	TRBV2	CASRVAGWEQFF	TGTGCCAGCAGGGTAGCGGGATGGGAGCAGTTCTTC
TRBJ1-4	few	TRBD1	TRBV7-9	CASSHRTGGNEKLFF	TGTGCCAGCAGCCATCGTACAGGGGGGAATGAAAAACTGTTTTTT
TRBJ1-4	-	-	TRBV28	CAIEGNEKLFF	TGTGCCATTGAGGGAAATGAAAAACTGTTTTTT
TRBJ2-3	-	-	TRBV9	CASSVAGRADTQYF	TGTGCCAGCAGCGTAGCGGGCCGGGCAGATACGCAGTATTTT
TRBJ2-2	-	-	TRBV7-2	CASSTPHGELFF	TGTGCCAGCAGTACCCCCCACGGGGAGCTGTTTTTT
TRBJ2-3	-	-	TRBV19	CASTTQSSTDTQYF	TGTGCCAGTACCACTCAATCTAGCACAGATACGCAGTATTTT
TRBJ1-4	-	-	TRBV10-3	CAISEGNEKLFF	TGTGCCATCAGTGAAGGCAATGAAAAACTGTTTTTT
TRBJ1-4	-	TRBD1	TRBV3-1	CTSSQRKQGLNEKLFF	TGTACCAGCAGCCAAAGGAAACAGGGGCTGAATGAAAAACTGTTTTTT
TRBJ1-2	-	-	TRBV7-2	CASSPGFGYTF	TGTGCCAGCAGTCCGGGGTTTGGCTACACCTTC
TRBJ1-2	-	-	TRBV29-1	CSVEVLREDPLIYGYTF	TGCAGCGTTGAAGTTCTTAGGGAGGATCCCCTGATCTATGGCTACACCTTC
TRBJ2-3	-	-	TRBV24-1	CATSDGATTSTDTQYF	TGTGCCACCAGTGATGGGGCCACCACTAGCACAGATACGCAGTATTTT
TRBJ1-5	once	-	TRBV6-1	CASPFYGTDKPQHF	TGTGCCAGCCCATTTTATGGGACGGATAAGCCCCAGCATTTT
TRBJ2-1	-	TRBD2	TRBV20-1	CSASGRSVNEQFF	TGCAGTGCTAGCGGGAGGTCGGTCAATGAGCAGTTCTTC
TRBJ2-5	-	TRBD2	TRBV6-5	CASSYDWTSGGPTGTQYF	TGTGCCAGCAGTTATGATTGGACTAGCGGGGGGCCGACGGGGACCCAGTACTTC
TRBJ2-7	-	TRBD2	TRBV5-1	CASSLGREGSSYEQYF	TGCGCCAGCAGCTTGGGCCGGGAGGGGAGCTCCTACGAGCAGTACTTC
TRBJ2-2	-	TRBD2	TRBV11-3	CASSLDGGIDTGELFF	TGTGCCAGCAGCTTAGACGGGGGGATCGACACCGGGGAGCTGTTTTTT
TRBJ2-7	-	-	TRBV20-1	CSAIGSPSSYEQYF	TGCAGTGCCATCGGGTCCCCGAGCTCCTACGAGCAGTACTTC
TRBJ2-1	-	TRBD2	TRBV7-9	CAGRLAGRNEQFF	TGTGCCGGAAGACTAGCGGGCCGCAATGAGCAGTTCTTC
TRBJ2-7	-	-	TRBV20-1	CSASLPRRPNYEQYF	TGCAGTGCTAGCCTACCTAGAAGACCTAACTACGAGCAGTACTTC
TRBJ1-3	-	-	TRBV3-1	CASSQDRADSGNTIYF	TGTGCCAGCAGCCAGGACCGGGCGGACTCTGGAAACACCATATATTTT
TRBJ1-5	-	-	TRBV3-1	CASSQAPGHNQPQHF	TGTGCCAGCAGCCAAGCCCCAGGGCACAATCAGCCCCAGCATTTT
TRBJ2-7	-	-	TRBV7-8	CASSFGSPYEQYF	TGTGCCAGCAGCTTTGGGAGCCCCTACGAGCAGTACTTC
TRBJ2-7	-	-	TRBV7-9	CASSLGGYYEQYF	TGTGCCAGCAGCTTAGGGGGGTACTACGAGCAGTACTTC
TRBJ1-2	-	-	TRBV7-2	CASSLAENYGYTF	TGTGCCAGCAGCTTAGCAGAGAACTATGGCTACACCTTC
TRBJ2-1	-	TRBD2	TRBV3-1	CASSQVFQAGGRNEQFF	TGTGCCAGCAGCCAAGTTTTTCAAGCGGGAGGGCGGAATGAGCAGTTCTTC
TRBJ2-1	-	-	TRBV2	CASRGDFPSPRLFF	TGTGCCAGCAGGGGGGACTTTCCTTCCCCACGGTTGTTCTTC
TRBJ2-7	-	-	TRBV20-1	CSASGDGSYEQYF	TGCAGTGCTAGCGGGGACGGGTCCTACGAGCAGTACTTC
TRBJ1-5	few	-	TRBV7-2	CASSLAGNNQPQHF	TGTGCCAGCAGCTTAGCTGGTAACAATCAGCCCCAGCATTTT
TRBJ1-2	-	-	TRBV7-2	CASSSRQVRGYTF	TGTGCCAGCAGCTCCAGACAGGTTCGGGGCTACACCTTC
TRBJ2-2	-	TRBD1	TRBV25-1	CASSPTLDRGGMGELFF	TGTGCCAGCAGTCCTACACTGGACAGGGGAGGTATGGGGGAGCTGTTTTTT
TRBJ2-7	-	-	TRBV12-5	CASGPEAEKSYEQYF	TGTGCTAGTGGTCCCGAGGCGGAGAAATCCTACGAGCAGTACTTC
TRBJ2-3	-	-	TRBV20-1	CSGEITDTQYF	TGCAGTGGGGAAATTACAGATACGCAGTATTTT
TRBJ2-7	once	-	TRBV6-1	CASSELGVSIVHEQYF	TGTGCCAGCAGTGAATTGGGGGTCTCCATAGTCCACGAGCAGTACTTC
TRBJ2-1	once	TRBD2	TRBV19	CASSTTSGVSNEQFF	TGTGCCAGTAGTACGACTAGCGGGGTATCCAATGAGCAGTTCTTC
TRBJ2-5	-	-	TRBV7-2	CASSLLPGGVTETQYF	TGTGCCAGCAGCTTACTCCCAGGCGGGGTCACAGAGACCCAGTACTTC
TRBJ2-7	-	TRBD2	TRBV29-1	CSGLAGGYEQYF	TGCAGCGGACTAGCGGGAGGCTACGAGCAGTACTTC
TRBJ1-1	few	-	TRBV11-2	CASSIVNTEAFF	TGTGCCAGCAGCATCGTGAACACTGAAGCTTTCTTT
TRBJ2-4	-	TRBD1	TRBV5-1	CASSLGQGAQNIQYF	TGCGCCAGCAGCCTGGGACAGGGGGCTCAAAACATTCAGTACTTC
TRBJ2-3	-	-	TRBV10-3	CAISESIVSTDTQYF	TGTGCCATCAGTGAGTCGATAGTTAGCACAGATACGCAGTATTTT
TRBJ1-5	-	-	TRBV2	CASSGFREQPQHF	TGTGCCAGCAGTGGATTCCGTGAGCAGCCCCAGCATTTT
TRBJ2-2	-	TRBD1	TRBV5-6	CASSFLNPGTGSTGELFF	TGTGCCAGCAGCTTCCTAAACCCCGGGACAGGTAGCACCGGGGAGCTGTTTTTT
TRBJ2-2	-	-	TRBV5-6	CASQRSRVNTGELFF	TGTGCCAGCCAGAGGAGTCGGGTTAACACCGGGGAGCTGTTTTTT
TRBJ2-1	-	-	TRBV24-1	CATSGSGGREQFF	TGTGCCACCAGTGGATCTGGCGGGCGTGAGCAGTTCTTC
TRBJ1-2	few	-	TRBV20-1	CSAREDRKKRYTF	TGCAGTGCTAGAGAGGACAGAAAGAAGCGCTACACCTTC
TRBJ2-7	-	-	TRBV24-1	CATSDLTGLYHEQYF	TGTGCCACCAGTGATTTAACAGGTCTTTACCACGAGCAGTACTTC
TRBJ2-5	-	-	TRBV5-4	CASSFRQGGQETQYF	TGTGCCAGCAGCTTTCGGCAGGGTGGGCAGGAGACCCAGTACTTC
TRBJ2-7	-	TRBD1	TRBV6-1	CASSWTGDLYEQYF	TGTGCCAGCAGTTGGACAGGGGATCTTTACGAGCAGTACTTC
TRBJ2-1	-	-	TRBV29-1	CSVGGTSYNEQFF	TGCAGCGTTGGTGGGACTTCCTACAATGAGCAGTTCTTC
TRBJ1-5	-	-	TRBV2	CASSDRLPNQPQHF	TGTGCCAGCAGTGACAGGTTACCAAATCAGCCCCAGCATTTT
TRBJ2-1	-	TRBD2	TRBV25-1	CASSEPRLAQGEQFF	TGTGCCAGCAGTGAACCGAGACTAGCTCAAGGTGAGCAGTTCTTC